This T cell receptor (beta chain) was captured in a study of T cell repertoires in cytomegalovirus infection. Study-level information: CMV epitopes in the study were HLA-C-restricted (recently identified) and HLA-B-restricted (well studied).

This clonotype was detected only a few times. The antigen is unknown. Each CDR3 protein gets one entry after TCRdb re-called the reads with MiXCR. The data show about 890,000 distinct CDR3 sequences, 25% to 40% seen once. CDR3 length: 15 amino acids. J gave up 5 bases and V 1 base, and 3 bases lay outside the gene matches. Germline CDR1 reads SGHVS; CDR2 reads FNYEAQ. The starting material was cultured CD8+ T cells from PBMCs, obtained from culture after CMV antigen stimulation. The origin of this receptor is a human donor in good health (CMV status not recorded). Some clones in this sample may be carry-over from other donors' samples. The rearrangement joins TRBV7-6 to TRBJ2-5; 11 bases map to TRBD2. The CDR3 nucleotides are TGTGCCAGCAGCTTAGAACTAGCGGGGGATGAGACCCAGTACTTC. This gives the protein CASSLELAGDETQYF.